The clone carrying this TCR beta chain was observed a handful of times. This entry is derived from a study of blood T cell repertoires in COVID-19. Profiled with immunoSEQ multiplex PCR; TCRdb holds only in-frame clones, not every one. The sample contains 110,000 to 150,000 clones, approximately 82% of which appear only once. J was trimmed by 4 bases and V by 3 bases; bases with no gene match: 6. Germline CDR1 DFQATT, CDR2 SNEGSKA (reference sequence). This CDR3 spans 14 amino acids. The sample consisted of peripheral blood. This chain joins TRBV20-1 and TRBJ1-3; 7 bases match TRBD1. This clonotype was obtained from a man between 60 and 75 years old with active or convalescent COVID-19. CDR3 in amino acids: CSASDRVRGNTIYF. In nucleotides, the CDR3 is TGCAGTGCTAGTGACAGGGTGAGGGGAAACACCATATATTTT.